These 2 T cell receptor beta chains were sequenced from one sample in a study of T-cell reconstitution after alpha-beta-depleted transplantation in children. Using unique molecular identifiers, the investigators prepared the TCRbeta library. TCRdb used MiXCR to reprocess the PCR reads, holding one entry per CDR3 protein. The sample includes 190,000 or so distinct CDR3 sequences, approximately 7% seen only once; the top ten take around 3.1%. The input for sequencing was PBMCs from the stem cell graft donor, taken from the stem cell graft. These receptors all come from a human donor who donated a stem cell graft to a child with Wiskott-Aldrich syndrome.

This clonotype was detected many times. The chain is built from TRBV20-1 and TRBJ1-5; D is perhaps TRBD1 (6 bases). The CDR3 has 15 amino acids. The V end lost 0 bases, the J end lost 4 bases, and 13 bases lay between the germline ends. The V gene's germline CDR1 is DFQATT and CDR2 SNEGSKA (reference sequence). The CDR3 DNA follows: TGCAGTGCTAGAGATTATGACAGGCTTAATCAGCCCCAGCATTTT. Protein product: CSARDYDRLNQPQHF.

The chain uses TRBV4-1 and TRBJ2-1; D gene ambiguous. Trimming shortened V by 2 bases and J by 6 bases, and 11 bases separated the two germline ends. The CDR3 sequence is 14 residues long. From germline, CDR1 is MGHRA and CDR2 YSYEKL. Here the CDR3 reads CASSQNQVPNEQFF. CDR3 bases: TGCGCCAGCAGCCAAAACCAGGTTCCCAATGAGCAGTTCTTC.